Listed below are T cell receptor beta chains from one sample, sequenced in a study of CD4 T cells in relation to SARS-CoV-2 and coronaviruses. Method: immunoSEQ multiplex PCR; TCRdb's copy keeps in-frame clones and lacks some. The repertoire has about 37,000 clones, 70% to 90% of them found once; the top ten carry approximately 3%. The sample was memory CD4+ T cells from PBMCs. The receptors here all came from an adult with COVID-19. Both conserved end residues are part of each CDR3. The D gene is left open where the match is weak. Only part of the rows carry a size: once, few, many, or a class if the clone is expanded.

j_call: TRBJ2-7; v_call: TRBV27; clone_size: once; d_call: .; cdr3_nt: TGTGCCAGCAGTTTAAATTGGGGCGGTTCCTACGAGCAGTACTTC; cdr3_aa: CASSLNWGGSYEQYF
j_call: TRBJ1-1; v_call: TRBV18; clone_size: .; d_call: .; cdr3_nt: TGTGCCAGCTCACCACAGCGAGTGACGGTGAACACTGAAGCTTTCTTT; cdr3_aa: CASSPQRVTVNTEAFF
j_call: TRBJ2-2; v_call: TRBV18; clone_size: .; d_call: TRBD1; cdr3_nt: TGTGCCAGCTCACGGGACAGGGGAGACACCGGGGAGCTGTTTTTT; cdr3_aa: CASSRDRGDTGELFF
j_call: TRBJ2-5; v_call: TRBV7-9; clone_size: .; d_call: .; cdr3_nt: TGTGCCAGCAGGGACAAGGTTCAAGAGACCCAGTACTTC; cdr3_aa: CASRDKVQETQYF
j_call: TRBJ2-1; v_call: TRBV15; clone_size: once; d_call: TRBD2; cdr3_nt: TGTGCCACCAGCACCGGGACTAGCGGGAATTTTCGCAATGAGCAGTTCTTC; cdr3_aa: CATSTGTSGNFRNEQFF
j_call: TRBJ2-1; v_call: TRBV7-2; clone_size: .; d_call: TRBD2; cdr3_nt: TGTGCCAGCAGCTTAGAGCCCCACGGGGCGGGAGGCCGAGGCCAGTTCTTC; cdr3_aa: CASSLEPHGAGGRGQFF
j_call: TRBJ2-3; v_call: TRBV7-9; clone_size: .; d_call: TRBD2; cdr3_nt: TGTGCCAGCAGCTCTTCGCTTACTAGCGGGGTCACAGATACGCAGTATTTT; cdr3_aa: CASSSSLTSGVTDTQYF
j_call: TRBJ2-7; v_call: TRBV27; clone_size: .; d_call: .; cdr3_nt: TGTGCCAGCAGTTTTACAGGCCAAGTTTACGAGCAGTACTTC; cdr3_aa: CASSFTGQVYEQYF
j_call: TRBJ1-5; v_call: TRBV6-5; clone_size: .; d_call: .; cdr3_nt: TGTGCCCTATCCCCATGGACAGTTAGCAATCAGCCCCAGCATTTT; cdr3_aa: CALSPWTVSNQPQHF
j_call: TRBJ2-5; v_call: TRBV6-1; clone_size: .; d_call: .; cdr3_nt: TGTGCCAGCAGTGAACTCCGGGGGAGTGCGACCCAGTACTTC; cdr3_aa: CASSELRGSATQYF
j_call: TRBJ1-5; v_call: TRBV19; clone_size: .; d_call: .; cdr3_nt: TGTGCCAGTATGCCACAGGGTTTTGTGGTGCCCCAGCATTTT; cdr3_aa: CASMPQGFVVPQHF
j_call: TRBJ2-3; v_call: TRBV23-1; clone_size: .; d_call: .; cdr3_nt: TGCGCCAGCAGTCACAGATCTCCGTCCCCCCCTTACACAGATACGCAGTATTTT; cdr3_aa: CASSHRSPSPPYTDTQYF
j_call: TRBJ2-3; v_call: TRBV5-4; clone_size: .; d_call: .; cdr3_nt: TGTGCCAGCAGCACCCCCCGACTTACAATTAGCACAGATACGCAGTATTTT; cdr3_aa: CASSTPRLTISTDTQYF
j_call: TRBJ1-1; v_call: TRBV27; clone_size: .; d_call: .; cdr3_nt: TGTGCCAGCACAACCACGAACACTGAAGCTTTCTTT; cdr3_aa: CASTTTNTEAFF
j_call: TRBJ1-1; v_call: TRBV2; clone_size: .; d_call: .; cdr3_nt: TGTGCCAGCAGAAAGGACCAGCCTGAAGCTTTCTTT; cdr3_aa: CASRKDQPEAFF
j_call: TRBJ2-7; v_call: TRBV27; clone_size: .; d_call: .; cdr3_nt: TGTGCCAGCAGTTTATCGATTAACTACGAGCAGTACTTC; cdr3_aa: CASSLSINYEQYF
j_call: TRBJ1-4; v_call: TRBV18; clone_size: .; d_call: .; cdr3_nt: TGTGCCAGCTCACCATCCGAGGCCTTTGGTGAAAAACTGTTTTTT; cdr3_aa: CASSPSEAFGEKLFF
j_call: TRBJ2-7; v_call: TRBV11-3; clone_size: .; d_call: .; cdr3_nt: TGTGCCAGCAGCTTAGGACGAGGCTCCTACGAGCAGTACTTC; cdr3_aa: CASSLGRGSYEQYF
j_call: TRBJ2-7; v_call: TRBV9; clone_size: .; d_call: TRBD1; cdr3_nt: TGTGCCAGCAGCGTAGGGACAGGGGTAGGCGGCGAGCAGTACTTC; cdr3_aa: CASSVGTGVGGEQYF
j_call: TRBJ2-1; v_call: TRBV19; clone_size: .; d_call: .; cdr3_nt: TGTGCCAGTAGCGGGACCGTAGGGAATGAGCAGTTCTTC; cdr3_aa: CASSGTVGNEQFF
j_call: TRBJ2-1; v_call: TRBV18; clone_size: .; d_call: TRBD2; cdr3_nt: TGTGCCAGCTCACATCCTTGGGAGCGGGGACCCTACAATGAGCAGTTCTTC; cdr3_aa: CASSHPWERGPYNEQFF
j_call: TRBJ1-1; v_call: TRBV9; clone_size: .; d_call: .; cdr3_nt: TGTGCCAGCAGCCCCCGAAGGTTGGAATACACTGAAGCTTTCTTT; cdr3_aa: CASSPRRLEYTEAFF
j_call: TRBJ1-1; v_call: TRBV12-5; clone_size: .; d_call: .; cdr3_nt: TGTGCTAGTGGTTTGTCAATCGGTGAAGCTTTCTTT; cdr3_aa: CASGLSIGEAFF
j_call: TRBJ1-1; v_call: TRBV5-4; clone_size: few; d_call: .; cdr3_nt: TGTGCCAGCAGCTTGGGTTCGGGTTCGTTCACTGAAGCTTTCTTT; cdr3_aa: CASSLGSGSFTEAFF
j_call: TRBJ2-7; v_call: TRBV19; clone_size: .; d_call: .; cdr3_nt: TGTGCCAGTAGTCAACCGGGACGGAGCTACGAGCAGTACTTC; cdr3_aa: CASSQPGRSYEQYF
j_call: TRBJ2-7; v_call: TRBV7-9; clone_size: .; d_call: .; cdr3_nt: TGTGCCAGCAGCTTTTTTCCGGATTCCTACGAGCAGTACTTC; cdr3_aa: CASSFFPDSYEQYF
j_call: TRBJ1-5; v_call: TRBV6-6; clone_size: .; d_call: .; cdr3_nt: TGTGCCAGCAGCCGTTTCGATAGCAATCAGCCCCAGCATTTT; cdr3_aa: CASSRFDSNQPQHF
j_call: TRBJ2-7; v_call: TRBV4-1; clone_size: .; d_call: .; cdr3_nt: TGCGCCAGCAGCCAAGAGGGGGGGGGCTTTACCTCCTACGAGCAGTACTTC; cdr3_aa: CASSQEGGGFTSYEQYF
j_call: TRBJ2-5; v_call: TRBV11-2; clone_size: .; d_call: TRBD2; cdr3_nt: TGTGCCAGCAGCTCGATCTCCGGGAGGCAAGAGACCCAGTACTTC; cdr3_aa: CASSSISGRQETQYF
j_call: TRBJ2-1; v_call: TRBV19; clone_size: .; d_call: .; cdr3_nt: TGTGCCAGTAGTATCTCTGGAGGGGCTGAGCAGTTCTTC; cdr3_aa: CASSISGGAEQFF
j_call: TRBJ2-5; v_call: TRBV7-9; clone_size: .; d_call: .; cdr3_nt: TGTGCCAGCAGCTTAGCGGCCGACGGTGGGGAGACCCAGTACTTC; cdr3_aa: CASSLAADGGETQYF
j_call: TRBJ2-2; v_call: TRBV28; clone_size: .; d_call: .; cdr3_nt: TGTGCCAGCAGCCCCGCAGGGAGGAACACCGGGGAGCTGTTTTTT; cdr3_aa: CASSPAGRNTGELFF
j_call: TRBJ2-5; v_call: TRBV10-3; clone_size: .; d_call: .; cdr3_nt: TGTGCCATCAGTCCCAAGGGGGGTAAGCAAGAGACCCAGTACTTC; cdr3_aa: CAISPKGGKQETQYF
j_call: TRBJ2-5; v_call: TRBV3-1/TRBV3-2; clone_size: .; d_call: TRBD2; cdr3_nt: TGTGCCAGCAGCCTTAGCGGGAGCTGGGAGACCCAGTACTTC; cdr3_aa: CASSLSGSWETQYF
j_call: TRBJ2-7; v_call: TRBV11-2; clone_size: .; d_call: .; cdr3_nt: TGTGCCAGCAGCTTAGATACAGGCGTCTACGAGCAGTACTTC; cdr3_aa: CASSLDTGVYEQYF
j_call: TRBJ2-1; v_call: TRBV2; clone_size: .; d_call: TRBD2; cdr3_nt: TGTGCCAGCAGACCAGCGGGACTGTACAATGAGCAGTTCTTC; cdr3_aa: CASRPAGLYNEQFF
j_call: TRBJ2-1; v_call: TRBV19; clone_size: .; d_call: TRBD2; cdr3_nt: TGTGCCAGTAGTATGCGGGAGGGTTACAATGAGCAGTTCTTC; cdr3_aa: CASSMREGYNEQFF
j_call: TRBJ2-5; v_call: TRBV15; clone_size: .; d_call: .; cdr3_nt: TGTGCCACCAGCAGAGAGCGGGCCCAAGAGACCCAGTACTTC; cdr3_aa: CATSRERAQETQYF
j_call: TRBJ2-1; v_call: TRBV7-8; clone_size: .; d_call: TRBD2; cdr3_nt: TGTGCCAGCAGCTTAGTTGGGCTAGCGGAGTACAATGAGCAGTTCTTC; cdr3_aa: CASSLVGLAEYNEQFF
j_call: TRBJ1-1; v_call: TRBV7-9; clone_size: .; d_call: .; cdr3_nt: TGTGCCAGCAGGTCGTGGCCTGAGAACACTGAAGCTTTCTTT; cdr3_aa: CASRSWPENTEAFF